This T cell receptor beta chain was captured in a study of T-cell memory formation after mild COVID-19. Whole-study context: TCR clusters were mostly confined to one donor each.

TCRdb redid the calling of the 5' RACE reads with MiXCR, one entry per CDR3 protein. The table shows hundreds of thousands of distinct CDR3 sequences, with less than 9.5% occurring only once. This clonotype has more than one count but fewer than ten. Its antigen remains unknown. Germline assignment: CDR1 LGHDT and CDR2 YNNKEL (reference sequence). Trimming took 6 bases from V and 5 from J; bases not matched to a gene: 6. The CDR3 covers 13 residues. Whole-study findings and limits: For contracting clones, CD4+ ones sat mainly in CM and EM, CD8+ in EMRA. There was a balanced CD4/CD8 profile in clones contracting day 15 to 85, and later expanders leaned CD4+.

This chain connects TRBV3-1 to TRBJ1-1; 7 bases match TRBD1. The TCR sequence derives from a man aged 18 to 29 who had mild COVID-19 (a few samples of this study predate the infection). Cell type and time point are not known. Source material: PBMCs or a T cell subset sorted from them (not recorded which). This CDR3 is CASRRQGETEAFF. The CDR3 nucleotides are TGTGCCAGCAGACGGCAGGGGGAAACTGAAGCTTTCTTT.